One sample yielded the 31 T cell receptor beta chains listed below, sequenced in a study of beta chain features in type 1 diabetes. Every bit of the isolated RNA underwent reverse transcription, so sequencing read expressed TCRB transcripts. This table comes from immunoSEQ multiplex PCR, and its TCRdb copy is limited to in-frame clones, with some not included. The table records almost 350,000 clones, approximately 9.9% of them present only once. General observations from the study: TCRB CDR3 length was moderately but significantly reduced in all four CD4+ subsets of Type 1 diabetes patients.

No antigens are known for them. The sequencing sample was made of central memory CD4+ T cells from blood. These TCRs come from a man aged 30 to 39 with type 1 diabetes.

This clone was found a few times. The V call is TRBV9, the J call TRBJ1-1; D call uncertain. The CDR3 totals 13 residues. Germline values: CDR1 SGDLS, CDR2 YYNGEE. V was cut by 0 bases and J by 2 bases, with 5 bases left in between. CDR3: CASSVDINTEAFF. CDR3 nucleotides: TGTGCCAGCAGCGTAGACATTAACACTGAAGCTTTCTTT.

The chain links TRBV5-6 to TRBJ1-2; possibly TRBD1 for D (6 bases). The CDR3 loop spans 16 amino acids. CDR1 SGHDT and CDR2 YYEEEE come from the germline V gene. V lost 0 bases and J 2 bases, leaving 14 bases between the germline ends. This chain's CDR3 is CASSLAAGAPNYGYTF. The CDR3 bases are TGTGCCAGCAGCTTGGCGGCAGGGGCTCCAAACTATGGCTACACCTTC.

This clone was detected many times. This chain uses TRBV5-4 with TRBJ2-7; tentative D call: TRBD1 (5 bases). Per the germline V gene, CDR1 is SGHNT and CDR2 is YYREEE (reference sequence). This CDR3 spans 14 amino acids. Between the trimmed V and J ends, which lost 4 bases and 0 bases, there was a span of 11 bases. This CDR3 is CASSPDSRSYEQYF. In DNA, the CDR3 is TGTGCCAGCAGCCCCGACAGTCGCTCCTACGAGCAGTACTTC. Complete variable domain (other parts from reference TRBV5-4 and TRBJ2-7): ETGVTQSPTHLIKTRGQQVTLRCSSQSGHNTVSWYQQALGQGPQFIFQYYREEENGRGNFPPRFSGLQFPNYSSELNVNALELDDSALYLCASSPDSRSYEQYFGPGTRLTVT.

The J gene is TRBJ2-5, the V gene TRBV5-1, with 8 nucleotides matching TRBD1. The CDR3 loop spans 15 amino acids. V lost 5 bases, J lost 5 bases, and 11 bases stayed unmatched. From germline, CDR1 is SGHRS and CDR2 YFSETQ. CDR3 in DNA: TGCGCCAGCAGGAGAGCTATGGGACAGGCTGAGACCCAGTACTTC. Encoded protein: CASRRAMGQAETQYF.

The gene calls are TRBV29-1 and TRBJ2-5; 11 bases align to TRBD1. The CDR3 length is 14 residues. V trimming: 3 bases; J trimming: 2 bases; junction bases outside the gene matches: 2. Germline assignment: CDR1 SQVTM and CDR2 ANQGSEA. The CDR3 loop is CSVDRDRGQETQYF. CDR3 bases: TGCAGCGTTGATAGGGACAGGGGGCAAGAGACCCAGTACTTC. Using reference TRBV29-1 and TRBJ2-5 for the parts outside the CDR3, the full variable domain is SAVISQKPSRDICQRGTSLTIQCQVDSQVTMMFWYRQQPGQSLTLIATANQGSEATYESGFVIDKFPISRPNLTFSTLTVSNMSPEDSSIYLCSVDRDRGQETQYFGPGTRLLVL.

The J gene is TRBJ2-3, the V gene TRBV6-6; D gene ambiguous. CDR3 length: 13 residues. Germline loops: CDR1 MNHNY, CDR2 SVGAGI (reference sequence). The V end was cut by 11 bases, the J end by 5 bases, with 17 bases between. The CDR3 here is CAALLRKQDTQYF. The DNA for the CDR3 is TGTGCCGCCCTTTTGCGAAAGCAAGATACGCAGTATTTT.

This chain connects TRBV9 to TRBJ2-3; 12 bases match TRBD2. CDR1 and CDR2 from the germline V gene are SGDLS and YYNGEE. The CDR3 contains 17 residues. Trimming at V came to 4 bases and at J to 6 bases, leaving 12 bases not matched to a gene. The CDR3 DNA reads TGTGCCAGCAGCCCTCGCCTTGCTAGCGGGGGGGAGGATACGCAGTATTTT. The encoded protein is CASSPRLASGGEDTQYF.

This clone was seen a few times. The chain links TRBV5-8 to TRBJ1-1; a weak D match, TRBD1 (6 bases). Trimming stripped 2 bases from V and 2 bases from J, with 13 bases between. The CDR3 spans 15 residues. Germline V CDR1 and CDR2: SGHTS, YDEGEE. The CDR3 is CASSFPGALNTEAFF. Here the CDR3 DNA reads TGTGCCAGCAGCTTCCCGGGGGCGCTAAACACTGAAGCTTTCTTT.

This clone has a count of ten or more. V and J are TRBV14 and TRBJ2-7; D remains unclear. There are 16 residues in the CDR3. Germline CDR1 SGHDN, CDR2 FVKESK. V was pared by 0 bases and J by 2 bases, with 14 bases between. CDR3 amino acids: CASSQDVAAGTYEQYF. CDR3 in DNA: TGTGCCAGCAGCCAAGACGTCGCGGCTGGAACCTACGAGCAGTACTTC.

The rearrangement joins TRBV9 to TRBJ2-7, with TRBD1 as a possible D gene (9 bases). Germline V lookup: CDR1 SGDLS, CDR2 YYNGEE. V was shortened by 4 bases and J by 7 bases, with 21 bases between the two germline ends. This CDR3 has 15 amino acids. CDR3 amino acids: CASSRGGTGTREQYF. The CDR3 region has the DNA TGTGCCAGCAGCAGAGGAGGGACAGGGACTAGGGAGCAGTACTTC.

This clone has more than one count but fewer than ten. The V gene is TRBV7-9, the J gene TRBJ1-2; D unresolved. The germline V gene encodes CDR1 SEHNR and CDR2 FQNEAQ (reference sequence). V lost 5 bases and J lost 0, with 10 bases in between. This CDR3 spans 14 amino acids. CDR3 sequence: CASSPSGANYGYTF. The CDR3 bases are TGTGCCAGCAGCCCCAGTGGCGCTAACTATGGCTACACCTTC.

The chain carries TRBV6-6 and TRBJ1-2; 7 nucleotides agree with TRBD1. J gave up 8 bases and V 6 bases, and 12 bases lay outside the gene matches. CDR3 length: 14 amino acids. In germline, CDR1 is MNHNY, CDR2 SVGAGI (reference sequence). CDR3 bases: TGTGCCAGCAGCCTGAGACAGGGCCTTCGGGGCTACACCTTC. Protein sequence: CASSLRQGLRGYTF.

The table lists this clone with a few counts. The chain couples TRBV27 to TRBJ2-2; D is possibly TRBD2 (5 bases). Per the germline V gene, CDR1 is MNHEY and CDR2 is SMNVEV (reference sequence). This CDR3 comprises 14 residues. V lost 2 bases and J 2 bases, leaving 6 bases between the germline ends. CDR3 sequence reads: CASSLRTNTGELFF. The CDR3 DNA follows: TGTGCCAGCAGTTTAAGGACTAACACCGGGGAGCTGTTTTTT.

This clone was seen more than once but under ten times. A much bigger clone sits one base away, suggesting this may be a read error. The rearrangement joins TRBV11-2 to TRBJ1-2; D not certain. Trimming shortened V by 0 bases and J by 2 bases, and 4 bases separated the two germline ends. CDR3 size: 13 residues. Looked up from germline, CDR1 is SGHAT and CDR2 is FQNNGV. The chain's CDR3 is CASSLEGNYGYTF. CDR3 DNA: TGTGCCAGCAGCTTAGAAGGGAACTATGGCTACACCTTC.

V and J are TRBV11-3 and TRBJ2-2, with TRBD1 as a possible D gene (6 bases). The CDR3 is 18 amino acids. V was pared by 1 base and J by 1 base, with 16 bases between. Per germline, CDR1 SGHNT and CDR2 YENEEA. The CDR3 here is CASSLGPDQGKNTGELFF. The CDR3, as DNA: TGTGCCAGCAGCTTAGGTCCAGACCAGGGGAAGAACACCGGGGAGCTGTTTTTT.

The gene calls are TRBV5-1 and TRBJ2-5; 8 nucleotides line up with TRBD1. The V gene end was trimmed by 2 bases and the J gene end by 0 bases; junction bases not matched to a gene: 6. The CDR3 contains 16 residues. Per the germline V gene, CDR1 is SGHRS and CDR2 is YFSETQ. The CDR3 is CASSFEQGVNQETQYF. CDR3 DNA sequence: TGCGCCAGCAGCTTTGAACAGGGGGTGAACCAAGAGACCCAGTACTTC.

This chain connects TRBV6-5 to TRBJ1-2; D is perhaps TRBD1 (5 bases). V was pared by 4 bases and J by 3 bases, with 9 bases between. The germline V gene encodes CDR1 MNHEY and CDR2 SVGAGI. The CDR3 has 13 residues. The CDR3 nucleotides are TGTGCCAGCAGTTTCCAGGGTCACTATGGCTACACCTTC. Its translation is CASSFQGHYGYTF.

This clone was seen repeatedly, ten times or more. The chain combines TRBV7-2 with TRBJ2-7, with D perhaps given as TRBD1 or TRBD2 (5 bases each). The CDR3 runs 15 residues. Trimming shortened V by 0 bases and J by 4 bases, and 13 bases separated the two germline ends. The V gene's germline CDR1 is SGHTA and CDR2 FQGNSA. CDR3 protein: CASSLAGTERYEQYF. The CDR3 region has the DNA TGTGCCAGCAGCTTAGCCGGGACCGAAAGATACGAGCAGTACTTC.

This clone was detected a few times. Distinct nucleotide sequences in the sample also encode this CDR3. For the CDR3, the DNA is TGTGCCAGCAGCCTCGCGGGGGCCGGCGAGACCCAGTACTTC. Residues: CASSLAGAGETQYF. J is TRBJ2-5 and V is TRBV7-2; D is possibly TRBD2 (7 bases). CDR3 length: 14 amino acids. Per the germline V gene, CDR1 is SGHTA and CDR2 is FQGNSA. V was trimmed by 5 bases and J by 5 bases, leaving 15 bases between them.

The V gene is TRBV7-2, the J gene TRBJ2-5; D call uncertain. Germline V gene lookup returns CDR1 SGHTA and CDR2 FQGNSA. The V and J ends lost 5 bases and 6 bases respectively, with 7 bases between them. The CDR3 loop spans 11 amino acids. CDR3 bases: TGTGCCAGCAGCGCGACCCAGACCCAGTACTTC. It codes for CASSATQTQYF.

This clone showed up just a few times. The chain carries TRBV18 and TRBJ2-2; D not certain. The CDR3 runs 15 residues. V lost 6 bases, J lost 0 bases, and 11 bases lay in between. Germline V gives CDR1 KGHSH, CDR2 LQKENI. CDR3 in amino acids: CASSSREANTGELFF. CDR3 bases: TGTGCCAGCTCCTCAAGGGAAGCGAACACCGGGGAGCTGTTTTTT.

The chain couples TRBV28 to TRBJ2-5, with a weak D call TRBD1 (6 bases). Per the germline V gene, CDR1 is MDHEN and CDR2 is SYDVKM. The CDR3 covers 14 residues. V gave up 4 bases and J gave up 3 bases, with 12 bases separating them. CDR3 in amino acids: CASSSIGQKETQYF. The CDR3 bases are TGTGCCAGCAGTTCTATAGGACAGAAAGAGACCCAGTACTTC.

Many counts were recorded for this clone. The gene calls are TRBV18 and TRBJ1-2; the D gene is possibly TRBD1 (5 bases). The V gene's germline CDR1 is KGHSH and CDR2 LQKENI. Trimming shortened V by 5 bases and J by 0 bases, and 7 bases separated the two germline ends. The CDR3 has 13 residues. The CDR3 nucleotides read TGTGCCAGCTCAGACAGCCCTAACTATGGCTACACCTTC. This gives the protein CASSDSPNYGYTF.

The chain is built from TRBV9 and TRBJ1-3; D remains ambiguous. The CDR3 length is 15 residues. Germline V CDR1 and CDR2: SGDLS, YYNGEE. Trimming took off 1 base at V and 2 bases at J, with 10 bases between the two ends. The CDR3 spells CASSVFPGAGNTIYF. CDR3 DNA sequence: TGTGCCAGCAGCGTATTCCCAGGAGCTGGAAACACCATATATTTT.

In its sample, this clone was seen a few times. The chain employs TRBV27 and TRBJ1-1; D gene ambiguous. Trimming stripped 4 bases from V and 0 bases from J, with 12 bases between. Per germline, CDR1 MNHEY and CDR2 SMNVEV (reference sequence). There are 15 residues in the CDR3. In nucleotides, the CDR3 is TGTGCCAGCAGTTCGCCCTCTACAATGAACACTGAAGCTTTCTTT. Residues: CASSSPSTMNTEAFF.

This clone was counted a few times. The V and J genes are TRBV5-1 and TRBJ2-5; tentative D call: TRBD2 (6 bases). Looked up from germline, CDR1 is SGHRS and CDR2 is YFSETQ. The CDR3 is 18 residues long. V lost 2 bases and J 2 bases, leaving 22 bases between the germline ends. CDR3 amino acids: CASSFRAPSGLGQETQYF. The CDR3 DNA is TGCGCCAGCAGCTTTCGGGCTCCCTCGGGACTGGGACAAGAGACCCAGTACTTC.

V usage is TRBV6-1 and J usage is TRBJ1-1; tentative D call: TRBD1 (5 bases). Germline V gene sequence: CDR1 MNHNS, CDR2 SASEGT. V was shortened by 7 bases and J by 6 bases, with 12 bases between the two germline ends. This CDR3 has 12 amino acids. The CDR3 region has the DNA TGTGCCAGCATAAGGTGGGACTCTGAAGCTTTCTTT. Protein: CASIRWDSEAFF.

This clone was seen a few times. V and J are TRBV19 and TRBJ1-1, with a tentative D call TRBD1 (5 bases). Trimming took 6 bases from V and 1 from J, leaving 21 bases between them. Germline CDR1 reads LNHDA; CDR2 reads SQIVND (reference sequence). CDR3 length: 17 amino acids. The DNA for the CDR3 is TGTGCCAGTAGAGCCCAGGCCGCAGGGAGTCCGAACACTGAAGCTTTCTTT. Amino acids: CASRAQAAGSPNTEAFF.

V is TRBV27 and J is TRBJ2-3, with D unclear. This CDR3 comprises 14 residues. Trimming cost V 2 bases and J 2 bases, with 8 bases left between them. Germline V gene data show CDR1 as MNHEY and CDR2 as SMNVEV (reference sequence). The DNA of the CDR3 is TGTGCCAGCAGTTTACGGCGGAACACAGATACGCAGTATTTT. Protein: CASSLRRNTDTQYF.

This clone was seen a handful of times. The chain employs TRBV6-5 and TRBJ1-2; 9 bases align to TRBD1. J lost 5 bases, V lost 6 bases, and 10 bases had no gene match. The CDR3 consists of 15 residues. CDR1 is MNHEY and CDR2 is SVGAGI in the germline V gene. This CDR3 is CASRSTDRGFYGYTF. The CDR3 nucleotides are TGTGCCAGCAGATCTACGGACAGGGGATTTTATGGCTACACCTTC.

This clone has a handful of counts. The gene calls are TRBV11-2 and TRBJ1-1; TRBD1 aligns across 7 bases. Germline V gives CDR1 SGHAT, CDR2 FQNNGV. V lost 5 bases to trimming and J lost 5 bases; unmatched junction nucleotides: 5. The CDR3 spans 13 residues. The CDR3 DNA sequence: TGTGCCAGCAGCGGTCAGGGACAGACTGAAGCTTTCTTT. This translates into CASSGQGQTEAFF. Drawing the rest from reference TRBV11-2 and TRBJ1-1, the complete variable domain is EAGVAQSPRYKIIEKRQSVAFWCNPISGHATLYWYQQILGQGPKLLIQFQNNGVVDDSQLPKDRFSAERLKGVDSTLKIQPAKLEDSAVYLCASSGQGQTEAFFGQGTRLTVV.